The 10 T cell receptor beta chains below were found in one sample sequenced in a study of blood T cells in healthy people across ages. Then a second PCR, running roughly 7 to 11 cycles, was carried out with a sample-barcoded 5' primer and a J-beta primer mix. MiXCR was run by TCRdb on the 5' RACE reads, yielding one entry per CDR3 protein. The table has roughly 1.7 million distinct CDR3 sequences, roughly 30% seen once. The sample consisted of blood. All receptors come from a woman aged 25 to 39 in good health.

On this clonotype itself: Without the conserved terminal phenylalanine or tryptophan, this CDR3 likely stems from a read error. This rearrangement joins TRBV4-2 to TRBJ2-3; 14 bases fit TRBD2. Germline loops: CDR1 LGHNA, CDR2 YNFKEQ. This CDR3 contains 18 residues. Germline trimming cut 2 bases from V and 7 bases from J; bases unmatched to any gene: 11. In DNA, the CDR3 is TGTGCCAGCAGCCAACTTACCCTAGGGACTAGCGGGAGAAATACGCAGTATCTT. This gives the protein CASSQLTLGTSGRNTQYL.

This clonotype was found many times. J is TRBJ2-3 and V is TRBV9; 8 bases agree with TRBD2. J lost 4 bases, V lost 2 bases, and 6 bases had no gene match. Per germline, CDR1 SGDLS and CDR2 YYNGEE. The CDR3 sequence is 15 residues long. CDR3 protein: CASSVRAGASDTQYF. CDR3 DNA sequence: TGTGCCAGCAGCGTGCGAGCGGGGGCTTCAGATACGCAGTATTTT.

The chain couples TRBV9 to TRBJ2-2, with 7 nucleotides matching TRBD1. The germline gives CDR1 SGDLS, CDR2 YYNGEE. The CDR3 spans 16 residues. The junction had 8 bases not matched to a gene; V was cut back by 5 bases and J by 1 base. The CDR3 DNA follows: TGTGCCAGCAGGAAGGGTGGGACAGAGAACACCGGGGAGCTGTTTTTT. Amino acids: CASRKGGTENTGELFF.

The chain uses TRBV2 and TRBJ1-2; the D is unclear. This CDR3 contains 12 residues. Germline-derived CDR1 and CDR2 are SNHLY and FYNNEI. V gave up 4 bases and J gave up 9 bases, with 12 bases separating them. CDR3 nucleotide sequence: TGTGCCAGCAGTGGGACGGACGTGAGCTACACCTTC. Protein product: CASSGTDVSYTF.

Details on this clonotype: This CDR3 is missing its conserved last phenylalanine or tryptophan, likely due to a read error. The chain uses TRBV20-1 and TRBJ2-7, with D perhaps matching TRBD2 (7 bases). Matching the DNA end better, TRBJ2-5 makes the J call doubtful. The CDR3 sequence is 13 residues long. Germline V gene lookup returns CDR1 DFQATT and CDR2 SNEGSKA (reference sequence). The CDR3 protein is CSAGGQNQETQYC. For the CDR3, the DNA is TGCAGTGCCGGGGGGCAGAATCAAGAGACCCAGTACTGC.

This clonotype has more than one count but fewer than ten. This chain connects TRBV20-1 to TRBJ2-7; D ambiguous. V was trimmed by 1 base and J by 2 bases, leaving 9 bases between them. The CDR3 covers 13 residues. Per the germline V gene, CDR1 is DFQATT and CDR2 is SNEGSKA (reference sequence). The DNA for the CDR3 is TGCAGTGCTAGAGGACCATCCGCCTACGAGCAGTACTTC. Translation gives CSARGPSAYEQYF.

The J gene is TRBJ2-4, the V gene TRBV6-6; no clear D. Germline V gives CDR1 MNHNY, CDR2 SVGAGI (reference sequence). This CDR3 has 11 residues. V was pared by 7 bases and J by 13 bases, with 14 bases between. The CDR3 DNA follows: TGTGCCAGCAAGGGTTTCTCGGAGCAGTACTTC. Its protein product is CASKGFSEQYF.

V is TRBV6-5 and J is TRBJ1-2, with a weak D call TRBD1 (6 bases). This CDR3 has 12 amino acids. V gave up 7 bases and J gave up 2 bases, with 8 bases separating them. CDR1 MNHEY and CDR2 SVGAGI come from the germline V gene. CDR3 residues: CASKTGNYGYTF. In DNA form, the CDR3 reads TGTGCCAGCAAGACAGGAAACTATGGCTACACCTTC.

This clonotype was recorded many times. The chain couples TRBV3-1 to TRBJ2-7; D not resolved. The V end lost 1 base, the J end lost 5 bases, and 9 bases lay between the germline ends. CDR1 and CDR2 (germline): LGHDT, YNNKEL (reference sequence). The CDR3 is 13 residues long. Here the CDR3 reads CASSQGGAHEQYF. The CDR3 DNA sequence: TGTGCCAGCAGCCAAGGAGGTGCCCACGAGCAGTACTTC.

The chain couples TRBV20-1 to TRBJ1-5; weak D call: TRBD1 (6 bases). The CDR3 is 14 amino acids. V gave up 4 bases and J gave up 7 bases, with 17 bases separating them. Germline values: CDR1 DFQATT, CDR2 SNEGSKA (reference sequence). CDR3 amino acids: CSANRVKDSQPQHF. For the CDR3, the DNA is TGCAGTGCTAACAGGGTTAAAGACTCACAGCCCCAGCATTTT.